These 10 T cell receptor beta chains were all obtained from the same sample, sequenced in a study of blood T cell repertoires in COVID-19. Generated by immunoSEQ multiplex PCR, the TCRdb table keeps only in-frame clones and is missing some. The table records about 200,000 clones, approximately 83% of them present only once. Sequenced: peripheral blood. Receptors were obtained from a man aged 35-49 years with acute or convalescent COVID-19.

The chain combines TRBV9 with TRBJ1-5; a possible D gene is TRBD1 (6 bases). V lost 3 bases, J lost 7 bases, and 14 bases lay in between. This CDR3 is built from 14 residues. CDR1 is SGDLS and CDR2 is YYNGEE in the germline V gene. CDR3 nucleotides: TGTGCCAGCAGCGCGGACAGTTTAAAGCAGCCCCAGCATTTT. Amino acid sequence: CASSADSLKQPQHF.

The chain is built from TRBV27 and TRBJ1-5; 8 nucleotides align to TRBD1. CDR1 is MNHEY and CDR2 is SMNVEV in the germline V gene (reference sequence). This CDR3 spans 13 amino acids. V shed 5 bases, J shed 5 bases, and the junction held 2 bases outside the gene matches. The CDR3 nucleotides read TGTGCCAGCAGTCGACAGGGGTATCAGCCCCAGCATTTT. It encodes CASSRQGYQPQHF.

The chain has TRBV18 and TRBJ1-6; 8 nucleotides match TRBD1. This CDR3 contains 17 residues. Trimming took 3 bases from V and 0 from J; bases not matched to a gene: 4. Germline CDR1 KGHSH, CDR2 LQKENI. The CDR3 protein is CASSPDRASSYNSPLHF. The CDR3 DNA is TGTGCCAGCTCACCGGACAGGGCGAGCTCCTATAATTCACCCCTCCACTTT.

This chain links TRBV30 with TRBJ1-6; no definite D call. From germline, CDR1 is GTSNPN and CDR2 SVGIG (reference sequence). The CDR3 totals 13 residues. The V end was cut by 5 bases, the J end by 7 bases, with 12 bases between. The CDR3 DNA reads TGTGCCTGGGTAGGAGACGGAAATTCACCCCTCCACTTT. This translates into CAWVGDGNSPLHF.

V usage is TRBV7-2 and J usage is TRBJ1-4; D gene ambiguous. This CDR3 spans 14 amino acids. Germline lookup yields CDR1 SGHTA and CDR2 FQGNSA. The V and J ends lost 5 bases and 3 bases respectively, with 10 bases between them. CDR3 amino acids: CASSRAGPNEKLFF. DNA of the CDR3: TGTGCCAGCAGCAGAGCGGGTCCTAATGAAAAACTGTTTTTT.

The V and J genes are TRBV11-2 and TRBJ1-1; TRBD1 might be the D (5 bases). This CDR3 spans 15 amino acids. CDR1 is SGHAT and CDR2 is FQNNGV in the germline V gene. V lost 4 bases to trimming and J lost 0 bases, with 12 bases between them. In nucleotides, the CDR3 is TGTGCCAGCAGCTCGGACACCCGGATGAACACTGAAGCTTTCTTT. The encoded protein is CASSSDTRMNTEAFF.

This clone showed up just once. The chain joins TRBV5-4 to TRBJ1-6; a possible D gene is TRBD1 (5 bases). Germline V lookup: CDR1 SGHNT, CDR2 YYREEE (reference sequence). The CDR3 has 16 amino acids. V was pared by 4 bases and J by 7 bases, with 18 bases between. CDR3: CASSLEAGLKNSPLHF. The CDR3 DNA is TGTGCCAGCAGCCTTGAAGCGGGACTGAAGAATTCACCCCTCCACTTT.

The chain employs TRBV6-5 and TRBJ2-7; 9 bases map to TRBD1. CDR3 size: 14 residues. The junction had 4 bases not matched to a gene; V was cut back by 5 bases and J by 2 bases. Germline CDR1 MNHEY, CDR2 SVGAGI. CDR3 loop: CASSPGQGTYEQYF. Here the CDR3 DNA reads TGTGCCAGCAGTCCGGGACAGGGTACCTACGAGCAGTACTTC.

This clone was recorded only once. The V call is TRBV12-3 or TRBV12-4, the J call TRBJ2-5; unclear D gene. The CDR3 is 13 amino acids. V lost 7 bases, J lost 4 bases, and 13 bases lay in between. CDR3 amino acids: CASTAGAAETQYF. CDR3 nucleotide sequence: TGTGCCAGCACGGCCGGCGCGGCAGAGACCCAGTACTTC.

The gene calls are TRBV6-1 and TRBJ2-6; D gene unclear. The V end lost 2 bases, the J end lost 4 bases, and 12 bases lay between the germline ends. The germline V gene encodes CDR1 MNHNS and CDR2 SASEGT. The CDR3 is made up of 16 amino acids. The CDR3 region is CASSEYGASGANVLTF. Here the CDR3 DNA reads TGTGCCAGCAGTGAATACGGAGCTTCAGGGGCCAACGTCCTGACTTTC.